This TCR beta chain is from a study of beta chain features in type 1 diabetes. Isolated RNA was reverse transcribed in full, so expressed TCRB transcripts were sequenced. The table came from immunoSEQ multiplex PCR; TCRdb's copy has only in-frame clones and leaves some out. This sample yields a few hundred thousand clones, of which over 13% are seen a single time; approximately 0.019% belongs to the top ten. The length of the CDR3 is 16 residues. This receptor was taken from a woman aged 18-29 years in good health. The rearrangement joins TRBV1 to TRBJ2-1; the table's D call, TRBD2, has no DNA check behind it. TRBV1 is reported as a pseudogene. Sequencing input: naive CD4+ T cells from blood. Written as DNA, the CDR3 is TGCACCAGCAGCAAGAAGCTAGCGGGAGGCTACAATGAGCAGTTCTTC. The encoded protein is CTSSKKLAGGYNEQFF.